This TCR beta chain was profiled in a study of CD8+ T cells in alopecia areata. cDNA serving as the sequencing template came from extracted, reverse transcribed RNA. Sequenced by immunoSEQ multiplex PCR; TCRdb stores in-frame clones only, minus some. The data show about 140,000 clones, with approximately 65% seen just once and 36% held by the top ten. V lost 4 bases to trimming and J lost 10 bases, with 12 bases between them. The CDR3 has 12 amino acids. Germline CDR1 reads SGDLS; CDR2 reads YYNGEE. The receptor's source is a human donor in good health. Sequencing was done on a sample of CD8+ T cells sorted from blood. The genes are TRBV9 and TRBJ2-4; TRBD1 or TRBD2 may be the D gene (5 bases each). The CDR3 nucleotides read TGTGCCAGCAGCCGGGACGGCTATATTCAGTACTTC. Protein product: CASSRDGYIQYF.